The 14 T cell receptor beta chains below come from one sample, sequenced in a study of blood T cell repertoires in COVID-19. This table comes from immunoSEQ multiplex PCR, and its TCRdb copy is limited to in-frame clones, with some not included. The table has approximately 22,000 clones, 65% to 80% seen once. The specimen sequenced was peripheral blood. These receptors were taken from a human donor in a cohort sampled during active or convalescent COVID-19.

V gene TRBV29-1 combines with J gene TRBJ2-3; D unresolved. V lost 3 bases and J lost 2, with 9 bases in between. The CDR3 extends over 13 amino acids. Germline CDR1 is SQVTM and CDR2 is ANQGSEA. In nucleotides, the CDR3 is TGCAGCGTTGAGGCCACCACCACAGATACGCAGTATTTT. Encoded protein: CSVEATTTDTQYF.

This clone is medium-sized. The chain carries TRBV6-1 and TRBJ2-7; possible D gene TRBD1, 6 bases. The CDR3 contains 15 residues. Deletions cut 3 bases from V and 3 bases from J, with 15 bases between. Germline CDR1 and CDR2: MNHNS and SASEGT. The CDR3 coding sequence is TGTGCCAGCAGTGAGTTGGCAGGGGTACTCTACGAGCAGTACGTC. Translated, it gives CASSELAGVLYEQYV.

This clone appeared once. The chain is built from TRBV5-4 and TRBJ1-6, with 9 bases that match TRBD1. This CDR3 contains 16 residues. Germline loops: CDR1 SGHNT, CDR2 YYREEE (reference sequence). V shed 2 bases, J shed 8 bases, and the junction held 8 bases outside the gene matches. CDR3 amino acids: CASSFPGQGRDSPLHF. The CDR3 DNA is TGTGCCAGCAGCTTTCCGGGACAGGGCCGGGATTCACCCCTCCACTTT.

V gene TRBV14 combines with J gene TRBJ2-3, with 7 bases identical to TRBD1. J gave up 4 bases and V 6 bases, and 13 bases lay outside the gene matches. The germline V gene encodes CDR1 SGHDN and CDR2 FVKESK. The CDR3 length is 16 residues. The CDR3 here is CASSPRRFQGADTQYF. CDR3 sequence (DNA): TGTGCCAGCAGTCCAAGAAGATTTCAGGGGGCAGATACGCAGTATTTT. The full variable domain, with the rest looked up from reference TRBV14 and TRBJ2-3, is EAGVTQFPSHSVIEKGQTVTLRCDPISGHDNLYWYRRVMGKEIKFLLHFVKESKQDESGMPNNRFLAERTGGTYSTLKVQPAELEDSGVYFCASSPRRFQGADTQYFGPGTRLTVL.

This clone was counted between two and nine times. V is TRBV7-6 and J is TRBJ1-1; no reliable D call. V shed 9 bases and J shed 10 bases, with 15 bases lying between them. CDR3 length: 11 amino acids. Germline CDR1 reads SGHVS; CDR2 reads FNYEAQ. CDR3 sequence (DNA): TGTGCCAGTAGCCGGGGAGACGGAGCTTTCTTT. Its protein product is CASSRGDGAFF.

This clone was detected only once. This sequence joins TRBV7-9 and TRBJ2-1; TRBD2 agrees at 8 bases. This CDR3 is built from 15 residues. V shed 5 bases and J 5 bases; nucleotides not matched to a gene: 8. CDR1 is SEHNR and CDR2 is FQNEAQ in the germline V gene (reference sequence). CDR3 protein: CASSPPAGGHNEQFF. The CDR3 nucleotides are TGTGCCAGCAGCCCCCCGGCGGGAGGTCACAATGAGCAGTTCTTC.

The gene calls are TRBV12-5 and TRBJ2-1; D ambiguous. The germline CDR1 and CDR2 sequences are LGHNT and FRNRAP. V was cut by 6 bases and J by 3 bases, with 15 bases left in between. The CDR3 loop spans 15 amino acids. The CDR3 spells CASGPIQRVYNEQFF. In DNA, the CDR3 is TGTGCTAGTGGCCCGATCCAAAGAGTCTACAATGAGCAGTTCTTC.

This clone was seen a single time. The rearrangement uses TRBV19 and TRBJ2-3; D is undetermined. The CDR3 runs 13 residues. Germline loops: CDR1 LNHDA, CDR2 SQIVND (reference sequence). The V and J ends lost 4 bases and 4 bases respectively, with 9 bases between them. The CDR3 spells CASSTLGADTQYF. CDR3 nucleotides: TGTGCCAGTAGTACTCTGGGCGCAGATACGCAGTATTTT. The whole variable domain, filled in from reference TRBV19 and TRBJ2-3, reads DGGITQSPKYLFRKEGQNVTLSCEQNLNHDAMYWYRQDPGQGLRLIYYSQIVNDFQKGDIAEGYSVSREKKESFPLTVTSAQKNPTAFYLCASSTLGADTQYFGPGTRLTVL.

The chain is built from TRBV7-9 and TRBJ2-1; TRBD2 is a possible D gene (6 bases). This CDR3 is 15 amino acids long. V lost 2 bases to trimming and J lost 0 bases, with 8 bases between them. Germline V gives CDR1 SEHNR, CDR2 FQNEAQ (reference sequence). CDR3 sequence reads: CASSLSGDSYNEQFF. In DNA, the CDR3 is TGTGCCAGCAGCTTATCGGGGGACTCCTACAATGAGCAGTTCTTC.

This clone was seen just once. This chain joins TRBV7-2 and TRBJ1-2; D is ambiguous. V was shortened by 4 bases and J by 9 bases, with 15 bases between the two germline ends. Germline V CDR1 and CDR2: SGHTA, FQGNSA. The CDR3 contains 13 residues. CDR3 in amino acids: CASSSSVHTSYTF. CDR3 DNA: TGTGCCAGCAGCTCTTCGGTGCATACGAGCTACACCTTC.

CDR3 bases: TGTGCCAGCAGTTACCAGGTTATGAACACTGAAGCTTTCTTT. Amino acid sequence: CASSYQVMNTEAFF. The genes are TRBV6-2 or TRBV6-3 and TRBJ1-1; D call uncertain. Germline CDR1 and CDR2: MNHEY and SVGEGT. V was shortened by 2 bases and J by 0 bases, with 7 bases between the two germline ends. The CDR3 runs to 14 residues.

This chain joins TRBV5-6 and TRBJ2-5; 8 bases map to TRBD2. The CDR3 is 16 residues long. J lost 5 bases, V lost 4 bases, and 13 bases had no gene match. CDR1 and CDR2 (germline): SGHDT, YYEEEE. The CDR3 region is CASSPMGRTSIETQYF. DNA of the CDR3: TGTGCCAGCAGCCCTATGGGTCGGACTAGCATCGAGACCCAGTACTTC.

The gene calls are TRBV5-5 and TRBJ2-2, with D tentatively TRBD1 (6 bases). Germline loops: CDR1 SGHKS, CDR2 YYEKEE (reference sequence). Trimming took 0 bases from V and 3 from J, leaving 18 bases between them. The CDR3 length is 18 residues. DNA for the CDR3: TGTGCCAGCAGCTTGGGAACAGGGTCCTCCTTTTACACCGGGGAGCTGTTTTTT. Protein product: CASSLGTGSSFYTGELFF.

This chain uses TRBV5-5 with TRBJ1-5, with 10 bases fitting TRBD1. V shed 4 bases, J shed 0 bases, and the junction held 7 bases outside the gene matches. The germline gives CDR1 SGHKS, CDR2 YYEKEE (reference sequence). The CDR3 runs 17 residues. In DNA, the CDR3 is TGTGCCAGCAGCCCCGGACAGGGGGTGCTTAGCAATCAGCCCCAGCATTTT. It codes for CASSPGQGVLSNQPQHF.